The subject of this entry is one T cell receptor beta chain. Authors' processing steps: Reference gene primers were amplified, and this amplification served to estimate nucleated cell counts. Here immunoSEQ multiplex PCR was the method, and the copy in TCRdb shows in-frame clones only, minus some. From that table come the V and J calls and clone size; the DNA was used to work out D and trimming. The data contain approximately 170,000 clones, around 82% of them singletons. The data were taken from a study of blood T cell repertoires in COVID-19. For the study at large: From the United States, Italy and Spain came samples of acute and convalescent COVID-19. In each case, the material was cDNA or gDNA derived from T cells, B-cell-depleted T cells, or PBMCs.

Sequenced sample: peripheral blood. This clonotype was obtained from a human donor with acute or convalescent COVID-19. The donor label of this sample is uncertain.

CDR3 region: CASSSRGSTDTQYF. Here the CDR3 DNA reads TGCGCCAGCAGCTCCCGCGGGTCCACAGATACGCAGTATTTT. This chain connects TRBV5-1 to TRBJ2-3; TRBD2 is a possible D gene (5 bases). V was trimmed by 3 bases and J by 2 bases, leaving 10 bases between them. Germline values: CDR1 SGHRS, CDR2 YFSETQ. This CDR3 spans 14 amino acids.